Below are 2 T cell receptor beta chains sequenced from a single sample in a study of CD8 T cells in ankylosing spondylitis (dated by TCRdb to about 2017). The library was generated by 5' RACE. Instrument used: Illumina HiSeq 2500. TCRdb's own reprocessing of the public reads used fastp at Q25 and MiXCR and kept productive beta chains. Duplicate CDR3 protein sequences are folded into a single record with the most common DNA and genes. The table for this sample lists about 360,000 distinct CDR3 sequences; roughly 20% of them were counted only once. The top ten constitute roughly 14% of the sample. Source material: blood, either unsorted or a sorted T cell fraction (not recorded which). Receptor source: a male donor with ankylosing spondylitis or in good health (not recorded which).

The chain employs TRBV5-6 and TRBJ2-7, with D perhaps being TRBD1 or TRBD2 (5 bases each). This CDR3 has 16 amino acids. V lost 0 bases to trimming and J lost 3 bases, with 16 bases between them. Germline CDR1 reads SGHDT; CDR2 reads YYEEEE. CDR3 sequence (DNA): TGTGCCAGCAGCTTGGCCTGGGGGATTCTTAGCTACGAGCAGTACTTC. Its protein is CASSLAWGILSYEQYF.

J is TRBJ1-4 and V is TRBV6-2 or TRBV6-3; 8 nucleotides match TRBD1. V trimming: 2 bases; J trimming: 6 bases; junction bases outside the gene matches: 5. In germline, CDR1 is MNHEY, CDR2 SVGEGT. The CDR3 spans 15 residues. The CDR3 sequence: CASSYQGAGDEKLFF. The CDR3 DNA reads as TGTGCCAGCAGTTACCAGGGGGCGGGGGATGAAAAACTGTTTTTT.